This T cell receptor (beta chain) is drawn from a study of blood T cell repertoires in COVID-19. At the level of the study: COVID-19 samples from acute and convalescent phases originated in the United States, Italy and Spain. PBMCs, B-cell-depleted T cells, or T cells provided the cDNA or gDNA that made up the material.

The CDR3 is 14 residues long. V gave up 4 bases and J gave up 7 bases, with 11 bases separating them. Germline V gene data show CDR1 as SGHTA and CDR2 as FQGTGA. Clones were read by immunoSEQ multiplex PCR, and TCRdb kept only the in-frame ones, dropping some. The table lists some 360,000 clones, 70% to 90% of them singletons, with approximately 2.4% in the top ten. Sample: peripheral blood. The clonotype originates from a woman aged 60 to 75 with COVID-19, enrolled during active disease. The rearrangement uses TRBV7-3 and TRBJ1-6, with D possibly TRBD1 on 6 matching bases. The CDR3 DNA reads TGTGCCAGCAGCTCAAGGGGGTTGAATTCACCCCTCCACTTT. Its translation is CASSSRGLNSPLHF.